This T cell receptor beta chain was identified in a study of cytomegalovirus exposure and HLA in healthy donors. The data were produced by immunoSEQ multiplex PCR, yet TCRdb's version contains in-frame clones alone and is incomplete. The sample consists of about 220,000 clones, 75% to 95% of them appearing once. The V gene's germline CDR1 is SGDLS and CDR2 YYNGEE. The CDR3 runs 14 residues. V dropped 2 bases and J dropped 1; count of bases not matched to a gene: 2. Study-level results: In vitro, three CMV-associated chains proved specific for CMV antigens. Altogether, more than 150 TCR beta chains were recorded as cytomegalovirus-associated. Rarity marked most TCR sequences, yet some public TCRs occurred in many donors.

A remark on this clone: Its antigen remains unknown.

This receptor was taken from a woman under 30 in good health and CMV-seronegative. The material sequenced was PBMCs. The rearrangement joins TRBV9 to TRBJ2-5; 7 nucleotides line up with TRBD1. The CDR3 sequence is CASSVNRGQETQYF. The CDR3 DNA sequence: TGTGCCAGCAGCGTTAACAGGGGCCAAGAGACCCAGTACTTC.